This T cell receptor beta chain was identified during a study of blood T cell repertoires in COVID-19. Study overall: Acute-phase and convalescent COVID-19 samples originated in the United States, Italy and Spain.

In the original processing: Amplification with reference gene primers provided the estimates of nucleated cell counts. The data were produced by immunoSEQ multiplex PCR, yet TCRdb's version contains in-frame clones alone and is incomplete. V and J calls and clone size are as listed in that table; D and trimming were resolved from the DNA. The sample has over 300,000 clones, 85% to 90% seen once. Donors in Cohort 3 counted as recovered after two negative PCRs, clearance, or symptom resolution. CDR1 and CDR2 (germline): SQVTM, ANQGSEA. J was trimmed by 8 bases and V by 0 bases; bases with no gene match: 4. The CDR3 runs to 13 residues.

The sequence was collected from a woman under 30 who had recovered from COVID-19. V and J are TRBV29-1 and TRBJ1-3; 7 bases are shared with TRBD1. Material: PBMCs or T cells enriched from blood (not recorded which). The DNA for the CDR3 is TGCAGCGTTGAAGACTCAGGGGGAGACACCATATATTTT. Translating gives CSVEDSGGDTIYF. Full variable domain (outside the CDR3, taken from reference TRBV29-1 and TRBJ1-3): SAVISQKPSRDICQRGTSLTIQCQVDSQVTMMFWYRQQPGQSLTLIATANQGSEATYESGFVIDKFPISRPNLTFSTLTVSNMSPEDSSIYLCSVEDSGGDTIYFGEGSWLTVV.